This T cell receptor beta chain was retrieved from a study of T-cell reconstitution after alpha-beta-depleted transplantation in children. This clonotype has a handful of counts. Its antigen is not known. Overall study findings and caveats: In patients about two months after transplant, alpha-beta T cells reportedly arose from several hundred expanded graft clones. From newly produced T cells came most of the T-cell counts and diversity one year after transplant. Surviving recipient T cells and thymic progenitors underlay high day-60 TCRbeta diversity in some patients.

Germline V gives CDR1 SGHVS, CDR2 FNYEAQ. The junction had 9 bases not matched to a gene; V was cut back by 5 bases and J by 0 bases. This CDR3 has 16 amino acids. TCRbeta library preparation incorporated unique molecular identifiers. TCRdb reanalysed the PCR reads using MiXCR and keeps one entry per CDR3 protein. This table has 70,000 to 95,000 distinct CDR3 sequences, about a sixth appearing once. The sequences come from PBMCs, mostly from graft donor cells, collected 360 days after TCRalphabeta/CD19-depleted stem cell transplant. This sequence originates from a male patient under 10 years old who had a stem cell transplant for acute lymphoblastic leukemia, so the T cells may come from the graft donor. The V and J genes are TRBV7-6 and TRBJ2-7, with TRBD2 matching over 8 bases. The CDR3 here is CASSPELAESSYEQYF. CDR3 bases: TGTGCCAGCAGCCCCGAACTAGCGGAGAGCTCCTACGAGCAGTACTTC.